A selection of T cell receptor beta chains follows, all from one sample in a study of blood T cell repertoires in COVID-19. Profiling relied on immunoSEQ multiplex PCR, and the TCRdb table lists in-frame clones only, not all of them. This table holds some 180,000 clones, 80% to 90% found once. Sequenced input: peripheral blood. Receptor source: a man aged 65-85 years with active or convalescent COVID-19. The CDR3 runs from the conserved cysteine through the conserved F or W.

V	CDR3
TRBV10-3	CAINTGTTLKEQYF
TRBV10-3	CAISAGTGTYEQYF
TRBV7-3	CASSLTGTLASPLHF
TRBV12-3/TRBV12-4	CASSLRLIHEQFF
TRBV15	CATSRGQVYGYTF
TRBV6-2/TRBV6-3	CASSYPRTGLNGYTF
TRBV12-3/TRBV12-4	CASSSREAQPQHF
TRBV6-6	CASKAGDYGYTF
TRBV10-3	CAISENTGLYGYTF
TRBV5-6	CASSRTGGSGWTEAFF
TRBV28	CASSSHGTAKRNTIYF